Included here is one TCR beta chain sequence, with context. No cognate antigen has been identified for it. No base qualities exist here, and no much larger clone lies one base off it. The immunoSEQ Assay, a bias-controlled multiplex PCR, was used to amplify TCRbeta CDR3 regions from genomic DNA. Per the authors' processing: The number of nucleated cells in each sample was estimated from the amplification of reference gene primers within the assay. Sequence reads were collapsed and filtered to measure the absolute abundance of every unique TCRbeta CDR3 rearrangement. For each sample, productive Simpson clonality was calculated by taking the square root of Simpson's diversity index across productive rearrangements. The clones in this table, taken by TCRdb from immuneACCESS, are in-frame only. Not every clone is retained; where verified, under half of the shortfall comes from an unresolved V gene, and the cause of the rest is unknown. V and J calls and clone size are as listed in that table; D and trimming were resolved from the DNA. The sample yields a few hundred thousand clones; approximately 91% were counted once. Approximately 2.6% of the sample is held by the ten biggest clonotypes.

At one collaborating source in Seattle, patients were enrolled during active infection and were followed longitudinally through the course of disease. Collaborating institutions collected whole blood in K2EDTA tubes following their own protocols. For TCRbeta analysis, collaborator samples were shipped as frozen whole blood, as isolated PBMCs, or as DNA extracted from either sample type. This entry is derived from a study of blood T cell repertoires in COVID-19 (dated by TCRdb to the early 2020s). Study-level background: Samples from collaborators originated in the United States, Italy and Spain and spanned both the acute and convalescent phases of COVID-19. The prospective study material was composed of cDNA or gDNA derived from T cells, B-cell-depleted T cells, or PBMCs. The dataset comprised deeply sampled blood TCRbeta repertoires from subjects exposed to, actively infected with, or recovered from COVID-19. The repertoires were released in a freely available public database meant as a resource for research on the immune response to SARS-CoV-2. The samples were drawn from the first 160 participants of the ongoing ImmuneRACE study and from 950 to 1,500 subjects provided by 6 global collaborators. Sample metadata almost always included a de-identified subject ID, COVID-19 status, age in years and sex. Where HLA class I and class II types were available, the types were taken from metadata supplied by the sample provider, not from assay-based typing.

What the study reported, not specific to this receptor: Clinical and demographic metadata were provided uncurated, with the amount varying by source and participant.

The trim is 8 bases for V and 7 bases for J, with a gap of 11 bases between the germline ends. Taken from cysteine to phenylalanine, the CDR3 has 12 residues. This entry keeps only the CDR3 DNA: 36 bases, framed from base 1. As encoded in the germline V gene, CDR1 is SNHLY while CDR2 is FYNNEI. The TCR comes from a person under 30 with COVID-19, enrolled during active disease. The rearrangement joined TRBV2 to TRBJ1-4, and the D gene may be TRBD1, 5 bases matching. The sequenced material came from peripheral blood. The CDR3 amino acid sequence is: CASSGQGEKLFF. The nucleotides read TGTGCCAGCTCCGGGCAGGGTGAAAAACTGTTTTTT.